The T cell receptor (beta chain) described here comes from a study of blood T cell repertoires in COVID-19. About the research overall: The cDNA or gDNA used as material had been derived from T cells, B-cell-depleted T cells, or PBMCs.

The CDR3 runs 14 residues. With 5 bases clipped from V and 8 bases from J, the junction kept 8 bases outside the gene matches. Germline assignment: CDR1 PRHDT and CDR2 FYEKMQ (reference sequence). TCRdb's copy holds only in-frame clones and misses some; the assay was immunoSEQ multiplex PCR. The sample contains about 70,000 clones, roughly 91% of which appear only once. This TCR derives from a human donor in a cohort sampled during active COVID-19. Sample: peripheral blood. The rearrangement joins TRBV13 to TRBJ2-1; 8 bases line up with TRBD2. This CDR3 is CASSPRAGVYEQFF. The CDR3 DNA is TGTGCCAGCAGCCCGAGAGCGGGAGTGTATGAGCAGTTCTTC.